This T cell receptor beta chain was sequenced in a study of spatial heterogeneity in lung cancer. As to time point: sample taken at primary tumor resection. Unsorted samples of tumor, nontumor lung or frozen PBMC had their whole RNA sequenced. Patients with untreated early-stage non-small cell lung cancer, numbering some 72, were the donors. This clonotype is judged medium-sized. TCRdb independently ran MiXCR on the 5' RACE reads; one entry per CDR3 protein. The top ten hold around 34% of the sample, which has roughly 15,000 distinct CDR3 sequences, approximately 8% seen once. The sequence derives from a female donor with early-stage non-small cell lung cancer. Sequenced material: PBMCs, taken at surgery.

The CDR3 sequence: CASRPGTRGLGNEQFF. The CDR3 DNA follows: TGTGCCAGCAGGCCGGGGACACGGGGACTTGGCAATGAGCAGTTCTTC. This chain links TRBV28 with TRBJ2-1; D possibly matches TRBD1 or TRBD2 (6 bases each). The V end lost 6 bases, the J end lost 6 bases, and 21 bases lay between the germline ends. From germline, CDR1 is MDHEN and CDR2 SYDVKM. This CDR3 is built from 16 residues.